This T cell receptor (beta chain) appears in the sequencing data of a study of T cells in Graves' hyperthyroidism and ophthalmopathy. Researchers took RNA transcripts and amplified the TCR beta CDR3 regions from them. During a first-round RT-PCR of the TCR CDR3, the HTBI primer set was used. TCRdb passed the multiplex PCR reads through MiXCR, listing each CDR3 protein once. This table holds 250,000 to 300,000 distinct CDR3 sequences, about 18% found once. CDR1 is SNHLY, CDR2 FYNNEI, per germline. CDR3 length: 13 residues. Trimming removed 6 bases from V and 8 bases from J, with 16 bases in between. This clonotype was counted at least ten times.

The origin of this receptor is a woman in her sixties with Graves' ophthalmopathy. Source material: blood. The chain recombines TRBV2 with TRBJ1-2, with no clear D. This chain's CDR3 is CASRTTGIVGYTF. The DNA of the CDR3 is TGTGCCAGCAGAACGACCGGGATAGTAGGCTACACCTTC.